This T cell receptor (beta chain) emerged from a study of naive and memory T cell subsets. Points from the study as a whole: Over 90% of naive TCR sequences appeared only once, unlike memory subsets.

Details on this clonotype: Its antigen is currently unknown.

With 1 base removed from V and 6 bases from J, the gap between germline ends came to 6 bases. The CDR3 extends over 12 amino acids. Germline-derived CDR1 and CDR2 are LGHNA and YNFKEQ. Both TRBC1 and TRBC2 were covered by a beta constant-region primer of two equimolar oligonucleotides. TCRdb itself ran the UMI-ligation and nested PCR reads through MiXCR, one entry per CDR3 protein. The data show 150,000 or so distinct CDR3 sequences, about 15% seen once. Sequential positive selection took CD4 T cells first, then CD8 T cells. V is TRBV4-2 and J is TRBJ1-1; D perhaps matches TRBD1 (5 bases). This receptor was obtained from a human donor in good health. The sequenced sample was naive CD4+ T cells from blood. The CDR3 sequence: CASSQGGSEAFF. CDR3 DNA sequence: TGTGCCAGCAGCCAAGGGGGCTCTGAAGCTTTCTTT.